These 16 T cell receptor beta chains were sequenced from one sample in a study of T cell repertoires in cytomegalovirus infection. Using its own MiXCR run on the reads, TCRdb lists one record per CDR3 protein. The sample includes hundreds of thousands of distinct CDR3 sequences, 20% to 25% of them seen just once. The specimen sequenced was CD8+ T cells from PBMCs. These receptors all stem from a human donor in good health (CMV status not recorded). Some clones in this sample may be carry-over from other donors' samples.

V gene TRBV7-9 combines with J gene TRBJ2-1, with TRBD2 matching 9 bases. CDR3 length equals 14 residues. With V trimmed by 1 base and J by 6 bases, 1 base remained unmatched. Germline values: CDR1 SEHNR, CDR2 FQNEAQ (reference sequence). This CDR3 is CASSLVAGVNEQFF. As DNA, the CDR3 is TGTGCCAGCAGCTTAGTAGCGGGGGTCAATGAGCAGTTCTTC.

The chain joins TRBV7-2 to TRBJ2-3; 9 bases agree with TRBD2. From germline, CDR1 is SGHTA and CDR2 FQGNSA. Germline trimming cut 4 bases from V and 2 bases from J; bases unmatched to any gene: 7. This CDR3 contains 16 residues. CDR3 nucleotides: TGTGCCAGCAGCTCGGGCGGGGGGGCCGACACAGATACGCAGTATTTT. As protein: CASSSGGGADTDTQYF.

The chain recombines TRBV10-3 with TRBJ1-2, with TRBD1 identical over 9 bases. CDR1 and CDR2 (germline): ENHRY, SYGVKD. J was trimmed by 6 bases and V by 6 bases; bases with no gene match: 14. The CDR3 extends over 16 amino acids. The CDR3 sequence is CAIRTGGIDKTHGYTF. CDR3 in DNA: TGTGCCATCAGAACAGGGGGCATAGACAAGACCCATGGCTACACCTTC.

The rearrangement links TRBV25-1 to TRBJ2-1, with D possibly being TRBD2 (6 bases). The CDR3 loop spans 15 amino acids. Germline V gene sequence: CDR1 MGHDK, CDR2 SYGVNS. V was shortened by 7 bases and J by 0 bases, with 13 bases between the two germline ends. The CDR3 nucleotides are TGTGCCAGCAACGGGGACTTCTTCTCCTACAATGAGCAGTTCTTC. This translates into CASNGDFFSYNEQFF.

This clonotype was counted once. V gene TRBV19 combines with J gene TRBJ2-6; no definite D call. The germline gives CDR1 LNHDA, CDR2 SQIVND (reference sequence). Trimming shortened V by 2 bases and J by 2 bases, and 4 bases separated the two germline ends. The CDR3 is made up of 14 amino acids. CDR3 DNA: TGTGCCAGTAGTATAATAGCTGGGGCCAACGTCCTGACTTTC. Translating it yields CASSIIAGANVLTF.

A note on this clonotype: It may be a read error: a sequence one base away is much more abundant. The CDR3 sequence is CSTNPPGGAADTQYF. The CDR3 DNA sequence: TGCAGTACTAATCCTCCCGGGGGGGCCGCAGATACGCAGTATTTT. The V gene is TRBV20-1, the J gene TRBJ2-3; 8 bases match TRBD2. Germline CDR1 reads DFQATT; CDR2 reads SNEGSKA (reference sequence). The CDR3 has 15 residues. V trimming: 8 bases; J trimming: 4 bases; junction bases outside the gene matches: 14.

This clonotype was seen only a few times. The gene calls are TRBV2 and TRBJ2-1; D remains ambiguous. The CDR3 totals 13 residues. Germline V gene data show CDR1 as SNHLY and CDR2 as FYNNEI. V was trimmed by 8 bases and J by 8 bases, leaving 16 bases between them. The CDR3 coding sequence is TGTGCCAGCGCCGTGGGCTTCAGCCATGAGCAGTTCTTC. Translated, it gives CASAVGFSHEQFF.

This clonotype was picked up a small number of times. This chain connects TRBV5-1 to TRBJ2-2; TRBD2 is a possible D gene (5 bases). V was clipped by 4 bases and J by 4 bases, with 8 bases between them. This CDR3 has 13 residues. CDR1 and CDR2 (germline): SGHRS, YFSETQ. The CDR3 bases are TGCGCCAGCAGCGCGGGCCGCACCGGGGAGCTGTTTTTT. Translating gives CASSAGRTGELFF. Drawing the rest from reference TRBV5-1 and TRBJ2-2, the complete variable domain is KAGVTQTPRYLIKTRGQQVTLSCSPISGHRSVSWYQQTPGQGLQFLFEYFSETQRNKGNFPGRFSGRQFSNSRSEMNVSTLELGDSALYLCASSAGRTGELFFGEGSRLTVL.

This clonotype was observed a handful of times. The chain carries TRBV12-3 or TRBV12-4 and TRBJ2-5; D remains unclear. The length of the CDR3 is 14 residues. The V end lost 3 bases, the J end lost 2 bases, and 10 bases lay between the germline ends. This CDR3 is CASSFGDGQETQYF. Written as DNA, the CDR3 is TGTGCCAGCAGTTTTGGTGACGGACAAGAGACCCAGTACTTC.

This clonotype appeared a single time. The chain carries TRBV2 and TRBJ1-4, with 10 bases lining up with TRBD1. Germline loops: CDR1 SNHLY, CDR2 FYNNEI. This CDR3 contains 16 residues. The ends lost 6 bases at V and 8 bases at J; junction bases unmatched: 12. The CDR3 bases are TGTGCCAGCAGAATACTTGGGGGACAGGGGAGCGAAAAACTGTTTTTT. Its translation is CASRILGGQGSEKLFF.

The chain recombines TRBV27 with TRBJ2-3; 11 bases match TRBD2. CDR3 length: 16 amino acids. V was clipped by 7 bases and J by 2 bases; unmatched bases: 8. The V gene's germline CDR1 is MNHEY and CDR2 SMNVEV (reference sequence). The CDR3 DNA is TGTGCCAGCACCCTTAGCGGGGGGGGATACACAGATACGCAGTATTTT. It codes for CASTLSGGGYTDTQYF.

The rearrangement uses TRBV4-1 and TRBJ1-1; D unclear. The CDR3 has 15 residues. Germline V CDR1 and CDR2: MGHRA, YSYEKL. Trimming took off 2 bases at V and 1 base at J, with 11 bases between the two ends. The chain's CDR3 is CASSQSSTGNTEAFF. The CDR3 DNA is TGCGCCAGCAGCCAATCCTCGACTGGGAACACTGAAGCTTTCTTT.

This clonotype was detected only once. The chain recombines TRBV5-4 with TRBJ2-1, with 8 bases matching TRBD2. The V gene end was trimmed by 0 bases and the J gene end by 5 bases; junction bases not matched to a gene: 4. CDR3 length: 15 residues. Germline lookup yields CDR1 SGHNT and CDR2 YYREEE (reference sequence). The CDR3 DNA reads TGTGCCAGCAGCTTGGTCGGGGGGGCGCACAATGAGCAGTTCTTC. This translates into CASSLVGGAHNEQFF. Together with reference TRBV5-4 and TRBJ2-1, the CDR3 gives the full variable domain: ETGVTQSPTHLIKTRGQQVTLRCSSQSGHNTVSWYQQALGQGPQFIFQYYREEENGRGNFPPRFSGLQFPNYSSELNVNALELDDSALYLCASSLVGGAHNEQFFGPGTRLTVL.

A note on this clonotype: This may come from a read error, since a much larger clone is one base off. This rearrangement joins TRBV7-4 to TRBJ2-1; 12 nucleotides line up with TRBD1. Matching the DNA end better, TRBJ2-7 makes the J call doubtful. The germline V gene has CDR1 SGHVT and CDR2 SQSDAQ. The CDR3 loop spans 17 amino acids. CDR3 sequence: CASSLVGQGADYNEQYF. The CDR3 DNA reads as TGTGCCAGCAGCTTAGTGGGACAGGGGGCTGACTACAATGAGCAGTACTTC.

The V gene is TRBV27, the J gene TRBJ2-1; 7 bases fit TRBD2. The germline V gene has CDR1 MNHEY and CDR2 SMNVEV (reference sequence). The CDR3 consists of 13 residues. V shed 7 bases and J 7 bases; nucleotides not matched to a gene: 7. The CDR3 DNA follows: TGTGCCAGCAAGGGGAGGGTACAGAATGAGCAGTTCTTC. This sequence encodes CASKGRVQNEQFF.

With regard to this clonotype: This could be a read error, since a much larger clone is one nucleotide away. The chain combines TRBV6-1 with TRBJ1-2; 7 bases are a match to TRBD1. This CDR3 contains 15 residues. The junction had 8 bases not matched to a gene; V was cut back by 5 bases and J by 2 bases. The germline V gene encodes CDR1 MNHNS and CDR2 SASEGT. CDR3 nucleotides: TGTGCCAGCAGTCACTCCTCGACAGGGAACTATGGCTACACCTTC. It yields the protein CASSHSSTGNYGYTF.